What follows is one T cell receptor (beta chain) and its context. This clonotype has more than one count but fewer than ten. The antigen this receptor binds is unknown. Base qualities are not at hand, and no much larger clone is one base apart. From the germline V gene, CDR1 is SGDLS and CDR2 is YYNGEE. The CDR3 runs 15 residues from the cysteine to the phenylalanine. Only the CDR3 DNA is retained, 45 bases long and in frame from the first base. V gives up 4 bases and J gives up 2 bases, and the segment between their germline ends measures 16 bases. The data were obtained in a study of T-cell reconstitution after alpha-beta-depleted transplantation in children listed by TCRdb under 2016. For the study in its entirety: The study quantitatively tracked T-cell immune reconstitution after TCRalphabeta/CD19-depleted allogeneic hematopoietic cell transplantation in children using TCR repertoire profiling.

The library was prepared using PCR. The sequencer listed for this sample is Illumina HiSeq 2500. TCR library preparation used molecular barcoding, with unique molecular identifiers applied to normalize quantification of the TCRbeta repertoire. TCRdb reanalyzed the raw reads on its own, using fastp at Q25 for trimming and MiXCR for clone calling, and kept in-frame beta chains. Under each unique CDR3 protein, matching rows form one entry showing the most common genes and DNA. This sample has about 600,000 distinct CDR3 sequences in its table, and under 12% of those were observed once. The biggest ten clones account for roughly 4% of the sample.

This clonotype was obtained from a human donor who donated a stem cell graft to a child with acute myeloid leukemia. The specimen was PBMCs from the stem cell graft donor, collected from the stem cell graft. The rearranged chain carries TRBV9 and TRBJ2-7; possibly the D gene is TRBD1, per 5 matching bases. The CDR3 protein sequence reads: CASSPQVGSAYEQYF. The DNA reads TGTGCCAGCAGCCCACAGGTCGGATCCGCCTACGAGCAGTACTTC.